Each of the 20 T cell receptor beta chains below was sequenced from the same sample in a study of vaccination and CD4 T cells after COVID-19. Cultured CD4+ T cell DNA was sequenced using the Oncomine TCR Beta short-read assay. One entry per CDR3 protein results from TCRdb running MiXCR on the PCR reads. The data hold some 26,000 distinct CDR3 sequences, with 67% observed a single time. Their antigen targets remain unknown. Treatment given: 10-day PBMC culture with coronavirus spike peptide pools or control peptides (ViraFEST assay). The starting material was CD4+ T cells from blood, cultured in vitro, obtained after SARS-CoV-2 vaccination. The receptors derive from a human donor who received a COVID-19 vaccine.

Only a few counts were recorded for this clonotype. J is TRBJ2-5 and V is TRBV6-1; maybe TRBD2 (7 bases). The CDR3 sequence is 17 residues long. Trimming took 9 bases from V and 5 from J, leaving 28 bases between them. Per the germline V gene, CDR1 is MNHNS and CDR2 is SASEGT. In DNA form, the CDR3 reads TGTGCCAGGGGGGGGGCAAAGCAGGGTACGGCGTGGGAGACCCAGTACTTC. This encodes CARGGAKQGTAWETQYF.

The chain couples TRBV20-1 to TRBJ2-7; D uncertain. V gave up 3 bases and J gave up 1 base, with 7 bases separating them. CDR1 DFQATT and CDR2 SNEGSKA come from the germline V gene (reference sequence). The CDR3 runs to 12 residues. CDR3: CSASRGSYEQYF. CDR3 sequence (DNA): TGCAGTGCTAGTCGAGGTTCCTACGAGCAGTACTTC.

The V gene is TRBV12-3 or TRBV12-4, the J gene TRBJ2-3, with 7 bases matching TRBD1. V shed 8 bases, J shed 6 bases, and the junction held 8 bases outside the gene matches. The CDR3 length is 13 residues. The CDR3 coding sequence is TGTGCCAGCCAACAGGGGAACGAGGATACGCAGTATTTT. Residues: CASQQGNEDTQYF.

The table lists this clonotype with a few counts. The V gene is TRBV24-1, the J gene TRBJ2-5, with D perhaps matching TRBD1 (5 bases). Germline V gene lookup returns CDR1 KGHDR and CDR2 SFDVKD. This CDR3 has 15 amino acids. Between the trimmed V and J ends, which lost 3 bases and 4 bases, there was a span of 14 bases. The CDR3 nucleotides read TGTGCCACCAGTGATGCCACAGGTTCCCGAGAGACCCAGTACTTC. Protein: CATSDATGSRETQYF.

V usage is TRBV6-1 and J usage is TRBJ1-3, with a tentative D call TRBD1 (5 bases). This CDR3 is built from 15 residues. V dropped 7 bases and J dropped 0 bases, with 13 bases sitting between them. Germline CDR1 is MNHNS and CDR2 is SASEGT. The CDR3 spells CASTVTGFSGNTIYF. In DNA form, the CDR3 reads TGTGCCAGCACAGTAACAGGCTTCTCTGGAAACACCATATATTTT.

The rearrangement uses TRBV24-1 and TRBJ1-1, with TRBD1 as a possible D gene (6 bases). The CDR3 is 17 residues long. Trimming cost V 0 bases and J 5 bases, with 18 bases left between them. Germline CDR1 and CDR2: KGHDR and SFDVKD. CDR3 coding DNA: TGTGCCACCAGTGATTTGCGGGACACACCCCTGGGGACTGAAGCTTTCTTT. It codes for CATSDLRDTPLGTEAFF.

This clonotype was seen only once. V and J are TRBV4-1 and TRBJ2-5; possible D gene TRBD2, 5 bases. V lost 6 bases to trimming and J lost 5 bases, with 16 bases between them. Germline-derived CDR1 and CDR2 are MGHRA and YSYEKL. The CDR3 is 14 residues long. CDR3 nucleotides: TGCGCCAGCAGGAGGGTAATCGGGGAGGAGACCCAGTACTTC. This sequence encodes CASRRVIGEETQYF.

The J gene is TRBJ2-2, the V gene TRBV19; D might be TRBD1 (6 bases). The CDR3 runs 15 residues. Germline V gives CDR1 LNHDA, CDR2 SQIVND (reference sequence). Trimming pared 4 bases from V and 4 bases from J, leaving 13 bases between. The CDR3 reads CASSTQGTATGELFF. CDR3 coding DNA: TGTGCCAGTAGTACACAGGGTACGGCCACCGGGGAGCTGTTTTTT.

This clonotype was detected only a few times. CDR3 sequence (DNA): TGTGCCAGCAGTTATCGGGGGGCGACTGGAAACACCATATATTTT. Translation gives CASSYRGATGNTIYF. The chain employs TRBV6-5 and TRBJ1-3, with a weak D call TRBD1 (6 bases). Germline V gene sequence: CDR1 MNHEY, CDR2 SVGAGI. The CDR3 extends over 15 amino acids. The ends were cut back, 3 bases at V and 2 bases at J, with 11 bases in the middle.

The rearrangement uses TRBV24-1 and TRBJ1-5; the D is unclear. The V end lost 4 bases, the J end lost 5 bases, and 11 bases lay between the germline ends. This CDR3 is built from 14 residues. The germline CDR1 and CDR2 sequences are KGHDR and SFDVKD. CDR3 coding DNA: TGTGCCACCAGTGAGGACGGGTGGGATCAGCCCCAGCATTTT. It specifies CATSEDGWDQPQHF.

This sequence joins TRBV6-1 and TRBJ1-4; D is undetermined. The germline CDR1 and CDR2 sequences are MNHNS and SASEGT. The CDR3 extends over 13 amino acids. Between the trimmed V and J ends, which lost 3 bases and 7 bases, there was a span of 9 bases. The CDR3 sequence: CASSDGGTEKLFF. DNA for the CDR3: TGTGCCAGCAGTGATGGAGGTACTGAAAAACTGTTTTTT.

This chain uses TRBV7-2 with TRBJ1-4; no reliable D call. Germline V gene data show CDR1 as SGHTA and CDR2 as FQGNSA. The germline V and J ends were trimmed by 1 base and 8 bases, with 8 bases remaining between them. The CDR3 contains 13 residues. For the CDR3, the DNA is TGTGCCAGCAGCTTAGTCGGGTCCGAAAAACTGTTTTTT. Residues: CASSLVGSEKLFF.

Written as DNA, the CDR3 is TGTGCCAGTAGTCCCGCCGTCCAGGCGCAGTTCTTC. This gives the protein CASSPAVQAQFF. This chain connects TRBV19 to TRBJ2-1, with D unresolved. Looked up from germline, CDR1 is LNHDA and CDR2 is SQIVND (reference sequence). The CDR3 is made up of 12 amino acids. Trimming took 5 bases from V and 12 from J, leaving 14 bases between them.

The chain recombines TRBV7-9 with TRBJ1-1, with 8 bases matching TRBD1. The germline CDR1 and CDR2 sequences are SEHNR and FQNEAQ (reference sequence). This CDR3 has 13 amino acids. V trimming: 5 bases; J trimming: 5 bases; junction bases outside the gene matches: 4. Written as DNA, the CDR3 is TGTGCCAGCAGCCCGCAGGGGGCGACTGAAGCTTTCTTT. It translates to CASSPQGATEAFF.

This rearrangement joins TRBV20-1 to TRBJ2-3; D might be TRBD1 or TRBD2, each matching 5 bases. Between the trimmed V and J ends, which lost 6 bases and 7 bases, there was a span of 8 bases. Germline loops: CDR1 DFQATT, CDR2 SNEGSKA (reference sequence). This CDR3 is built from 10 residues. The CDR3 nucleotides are TGCAGTGCAGGGACCAATACGCAGTATTTT. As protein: CSAGTNTQYF.

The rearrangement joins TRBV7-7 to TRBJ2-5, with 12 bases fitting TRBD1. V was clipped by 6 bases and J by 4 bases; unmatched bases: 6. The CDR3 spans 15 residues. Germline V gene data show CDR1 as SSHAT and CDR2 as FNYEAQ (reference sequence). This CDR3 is CASSLGTGGRETQYF. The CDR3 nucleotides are TGTGCCAGCAGTTTGGGGACAGGGGGCAGAGAGACCCAGTACTTC. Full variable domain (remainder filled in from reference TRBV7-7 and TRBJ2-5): GAGVSQSPRYKVTKRGQDVTLRCDPISSHATLYWYQQALGQGPEFLTYFNYEAQPDKSGLPSDRFSAERPEGSISTLTIQRTEQRDSAMYRCASSLGTGGRETQYFGPGTRLLVL.

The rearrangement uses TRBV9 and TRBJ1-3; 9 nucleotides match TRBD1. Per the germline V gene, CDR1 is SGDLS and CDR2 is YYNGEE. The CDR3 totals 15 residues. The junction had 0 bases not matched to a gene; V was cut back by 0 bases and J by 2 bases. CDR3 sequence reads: CASSVGTGAGNTIYF. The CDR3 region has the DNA TGTGCCAGCAGCGTAGGGACAGGGGCTGGAAACACCATATATTTT.

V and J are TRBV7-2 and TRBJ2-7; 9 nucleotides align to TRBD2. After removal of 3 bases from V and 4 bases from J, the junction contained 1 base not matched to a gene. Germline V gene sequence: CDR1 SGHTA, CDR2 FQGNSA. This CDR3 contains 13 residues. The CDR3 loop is CASSFAGGYEQYF. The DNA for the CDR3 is TGTGCCAGCAGCTTTGCGGGGGGGTACGAGCAGTACTTC.

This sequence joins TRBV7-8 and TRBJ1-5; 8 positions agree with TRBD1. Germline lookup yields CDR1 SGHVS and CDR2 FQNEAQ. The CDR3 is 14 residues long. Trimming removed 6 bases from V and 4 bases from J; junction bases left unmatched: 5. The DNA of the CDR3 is TGTGCCAGCAGGGCCGGGACAGGTAATCAGCCCCAGCATTTT. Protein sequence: CASRAGTGNQPQHF. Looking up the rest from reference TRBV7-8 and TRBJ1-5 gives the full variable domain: GAGVSQSPRYKVAKRGQDVALRCDPISGHVSLFWYQQALGQGPEFLTYFQNEAQLDKSGLPSDRFFAERPEGSVSTLKIQRTQQEDSAVYLCASRAGTGNQPQHFGDGTRLSIL.

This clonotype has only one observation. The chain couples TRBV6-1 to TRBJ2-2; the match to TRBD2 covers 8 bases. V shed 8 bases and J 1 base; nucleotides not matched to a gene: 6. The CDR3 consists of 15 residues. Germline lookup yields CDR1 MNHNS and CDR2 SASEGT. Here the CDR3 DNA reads TGTGCCAGCTACTCAAGCGGGGGGAACACCGGGGAGCTGTTTTTT. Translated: CASYSSGGNTGELFF.